A single sample is the source of the 19 T cell receptor beta chains below, sequenced in a study of blood T cell repertoires in COVID-19. Assay: immunoSEQ multiplex PCR; the TCRdb copy retains only in-frame clones and omits some. The sample includes fewer than 120,000 clones, 87% of them seen just once. Sequenced: peripheral blood. Source of these receptors: a human donor in a cohort sampled during active COVID-19.

The CDR3 DNA reads as TGTGCCTCCGTCCCCTCTCGAGCGAACACTGAAGCTTTCTTT. Encoded protein: CASVPSRANTEAFF. V is TRBV10-3 and J is TRBJ1-1; D gene unclear. Looked up from germline, CDR1 is ENHRY and CDR2 is SYGVKD. This CDR3 has 14 residues. V was cut by 11 bases and J by 1 base, with 17 bases left in between.

The rearrangement joins TRBV10-3 to TRBJ1-6, with 8 bases matching TRBD1. CDR1 and CDR2 (germline): ENHRY, SYGVKD. Unmatched junction bases numbered 5, after V lost 11 bases and J lost 5 bases. CDR3 length: 13 residues. CDR3 amino acids: CAANRGDNSPLHF. CDR3 in DNA: TGTGCCGCCAACAGGGGGGATAATTCACCCCTCCACTTT.

The rearrangement uses TRBV6-5 and TRBJ2-5, with D tentatively TRBD1 (6 bases). Trimming removed 6 bases at V and 4 bases at J, with 12 bases between. The germline CDR1 and CDR2 sequences are MNHEY and SVGAGI. The CDR3 is 13 residues long. The CDR3 sequence: CASRTRGGETQYF. The CDR3 nucleotides read TGTGCCAGCAGGACAAGAGGGGGAGAGACCCAGTACTTC.

The chain combines TRBV6-5 with TRBJ1-4, with 8 bases aligning to TRBD1. This CDR3 spans 15 amino acids. The trim removed 6 bases at V and 7 bases at J, leaving 10 bases unmatched. Germline V CDR1 and CDR2: MNHEY, SVGAGI. CDR3 bases: TGTGCCAGCAGCTCCGGACAGGGACGAGGTGAAAAACTGTTTTTT. Translated: CASSSGQGRGEKLFF.

CDR3 DNA: TGCGCCAGCACTTTGGAGCCCGGGGGGGGTAATTCACCCCTCCACTTT. Translating it yields CASTLEPGGGNSPLHF. The chain has TRBV5-1 and TRBJ1-6, with TRBD1 as a possible D gene (5 bases). Per the germline V gene, CDR1 is SGHRS and CDR2 is YFSETQ. The CDR3 spans 16 residues. Trimming removed 6 bases from V and 6 bases from J, with 19 bases in between.

V is TRBV7-3 and J is TRBJ1-2; 8 nucleotides align to TRBD1. Germline CDR1 and CDR2: SGHTA and FQGTGA. The CDR3 is 15 amino acids. Trimming at V came to 2 bases and at J to 2 bases, leaving 4 bases not matched to a gene. For the CDR3, the DNA is TGTGCCAGCAGCTTAGGGACAGGCCTCAACTATGGCTACACCTTC. Translated, it gives CASSLGTGLNYGYTF.

This clone appeared a single time. This chain joins TRBV7-8 and TRBJ2-1; 9 bases line up with TRBD1. J gave up 8 bases and V 4 bases, and 9 bases lay outside the gene matches. The CDR3 spans 15 residues. In germline, CDR1 is SGHVS, CDR2 FQNEAQ. CDR3 sequence reads: CASSSLGQGGYEQFF. CDR3 in DNA: TGTGCCAGCAGCTCCCTGGGACAGGGTGGATATGAGCAGTTCTTC.

The J gene is TRBJ2-3, the V gene TRBV6-2 or TRBV6-3; 13 bases line up with TRBD2. From germline, CDR1 is MNHEY and CDR2 SVGEGT. The CDR3 runs to 16 residues. The V gene end was trimmed by 5 bases and the J gene end by 6 bases; junction bases not matched to a gene: 8. Here the CDR3 reads CASSQGLAGEEDTQYF. As DNA, the CDR3 is TGTGCCAGCAGTCAAGGACTAGCGGGAGAAGAGGATACGCAGTATTTT.

Only a few counts were recorded for this clone. This rearrangement joins TRBV9 to TRBJ2-7, with a possible D match to TRBD2 (6 bases). Trimming pared 4 bases from V and 4 bases from J, leaving 18 bases between. This CDR3 is built from 15 residues. Germline V gives CDR1 SGDLS, CDR2 YYNGEE. DNA for the CDR3: TGTGCCAGCAGCCCTGGTGGTATTGGGGGGTACGAGCAGTACTTC. Its protein product is CASSPGGIGGYEQYF.

This clone has just one count. The same CDR3 is also encoded by other DNA sequences in this sample. V gene TRBV5-4 combines with J gene TRBJ1-1, with unresolved D. V lost 0 bases and J lost 1, with 4 bases in between. CDR3 length: 13 amino acids. Germline CDR1 SGHNT, CDR2 YYREEE (reference sequence). The CDR3 sequence is CASSLGGNTEAFF. The CDR3 DNA is TGTGCCAGCAGCTTGGGAGGGAACACTGAAGCTTTCTTT.

The rearrangement uses TRBV19 and TRBJ1-2; D not resolved. The CDR3 spans 13 residues. Germline CDR1 is LNHDA and CDR2 is SQIVND (reference sequence). V lost 4 bases and J lost 8, with 14 bases in between. CDR3 loop: CASSSQYRSGYTF. In nucleotides, the CDR3 is TGTGCCAGTAGTAGTCAGTATCGTTCGGGCTACACCTTC.

The chain is built from TRBV19 and TRBJ2-1; 9 bases line up with TRBD2. V dropped 4 bases and J dropped 4; count of bases not matched to a gene: 5. The CDR3 runs to 15 residues. Germline values: CDR1 LNHDA, CDR2 SQIVND (reference sequence). The DNA of the CDR3 is TGTGCCAGTAGTAGCGTAGCGGGGGTTTACAATGAGCAGTTCTTC. Its translation: CASSSVAGVYNEQFF.

The chain combines TRBV3-1 (or the pseudogene TRBV3-2) with TRBJ2-1; 8 bases are a match to TRBD1. V lost 5 bases, J lost 4 bases, and 10 bases stayed unmatched. There are 16 residues in the CDR3. Germline V CDR1 and CDR2: LGHDT, YNNKEL (reference sequence). Here the CDR3 reads CASSAPFGQGYNEQFF. CDR3 in DNA: TGTGCCAGCAGCGCCCCATTCGGACAGGGATACAATGAGCAGTTCTTC.

The rearrangement joins TRBV6-5 to TRBJ1-2, with D maybe TRBD1 (6 bases). The CDR3 sequence is 14 residues long. V lost 4 bases and J lost 4, with 13 bases in between. Germline V CDR1 and CDR2: MNHEY, SVGAGI. DNA for the CDR3: TGTGCCAGCAGTTTGGACAGTGCACTCTATGGCTACACCTTC. Encoded protein: CASSLDSALYGYTF.

This chain's CDR3 is CASSFGIPSYNEQFF. CDR3 DNA sequence: TGTGCCAGCTCCTTCGGGATTCCGTCCTACAATGAGCAGTTCTTC. The chain has TRBV18 and TRBJ2-1; D perhaps matches TRBD2 (5 bases). CDR3 length: 15 residues. V was trimmed by 6 bases and J by 1 base, leaving 13 bases between them. Germline V lookup: CDR1 KGHSH, CDR2 LQKENI.

There are a few counts of this clone. This rearrangement joins TRBV2 to TRBJ2-7; TRBD1 matches at 9 bases. Per the germline V gene, CDR1 is SNHLY and CDR2 is FYNNEI. Trimming at V came to 6 bases and at J to 4 bases, leaving 7 bases not matched to a gene. The CDR3 has 14 amino acids. The CDR3 nucleotides are TGTGCCAGCAGATGGGCACAGGGGGCTTACGAGCAGTACTTC. Protein product: CASRWAQGAYEQYF.

The chain employs TRBV19 and TRBJ2-7; TRBD2 matches 12 bases. J was trimmed by 3 bases and V by 3 bases; bases with no gene match: 0. The CDR3 totals 14 residues. CDR1 LNHDA and CDR2 SQIVND come from the germline V gene (reference sequence). The CDR3: CASSMTSGSYEQYF. The CDR3 DNA reads as TGTGCCAGTAGTATGACTAGCGGGAGCTACGAGCAGTACTTC.

The chain links TRBV6-5 to TRBJ2-1; 10 bases fit TRBD2. From germline, CDR1 is MNHEY and CDR2 SVGAGI. CDR3 size: 15 residues. Germline trimming cut 6 bases from V and 0 bases from J; bases unmatched to any gene: 2. This CDR3 is CASSLAGASYNEQFF. CDR3 in DNA: TGTGCCAGCAGCCTAGCGGGGGCCTCCTACAATGAGCAGTTCTTC.

For the CDR3, the DNA is TGTGCCAGCAGCTTTCATACCGGGACTAGTTTTTTTTTGGAGACCCAGTACTTC. Translated, it gives CASSFHTGTSFFLETQYF. V usage is TRBV7-9 and J usage is TRBJ2-5; 8 nucleotides line up with TRBD2. The ends lost 3 bases at V and 5 bases at J; junction bases unmatched: 17. Germline V gives CDR1 SEHNR, CDR2 FQNEAQ (reference sequence). This CDR3 is built from 18 residues.